This T cell receptor beta chain was profiled in a study of post-analysis software for immune sequencing data. Study background: Relapsing-remitting, secondary progressive and progressive-relapsing multiple sclerosis were all included among the disease courses. Study-level findings and limits: Compared with controls, patients showed significantly lower normalized Chao1 diversity. The study found TRBV5-6, TRBV5-1 and TRBV20-1 among five TRBV segments more frequent in patients than controls.

Each TCR beta cDNA library carried unique molecular identifiers. Input amounts of roughly 0.9 to 10 million T cells were used. These gave approximately 500,000 cDNA molecules, so each molecule approximated one T cell. TCRdb redid the calling of the PCR reads with MiXCR, one entry per CDR3 protein. The sample consists of some 370,000 distinct CDR3 sequences, approximately 33% of them appearing once. V dropped 6 bases and J dropped 2; count of bases not matched to a gene: 8. The CDR3 contains 14 residues. From germline, CDR1 is SGHRS and CDR2 YFSETQ. This clonotype occurred many times. Its cognate antigen is unknown.

This clonotype originated in a girl aged 5-17 years with multiple sclerosis. The sequenced sample was blood. This chain links TRBV5-1 with TRBJ2-7; TRBD2 matches at 7 bases. In nucleotides, the CDR3 is TGCGCCAGCACCCTGGCTAGCGGTACCTACGAGCAGTACTTC. Encoded protein: CASTLASGTYEQYF.